The 11 T cell receptor beta chains reported below all come from one sample, sequenced in a study of post-analysis software for immune sequencing data. The TCR beta cDNA libraries carried unique molecular identifiers. TCRdb itself ran the PCR reads through MiXCR, one entry per CDR3 protein. The data contain over 150,000 distinct CDR3 sequences, roughly 40% of them singletons. The sequences come from blood, collected after autologous hematopoietic stem cell transplantation. The receptors here all came from a girl between 5 and 17 years old with multiple sclerosis.

CDR3 nucleotide sequence: TGCAGTGCGCCGGGGGCTAACTATGGCTACACCTTC. Its protein product is CSAPGANYGYTF. This chain connects TRBV20-1 to TRBJ1-2, with D perhaps TRBD1 (5 bases). Trimming shortened V by 6 bases and J by 0 bases, and 8 bases separated the two germline ends. This CDR3 is built from 12 residues. Germline CDR1 DFQATT, CDR2 SNEGSKA (reference sequence).

This chain uses TRBV5-8 with TRBJ1-5; possible D gene TRBD1, 6 bases. Germline V CDR1 and CDR2: SGHTS, YDEGEE. The CDR3 runs to 15 residues. V was clipped by 1 base and J by 9 bases, with 17 bases between them. The CDR3 region has the DNA TGTGCCAGCAGCTTGTACTACACAGGGTCTTGGCCCCAGCATTTT. Amino acids: CASSLYYTGSWPQHF.

The chain has TRBV28 and TRBJ2-1; D is unresolved. The CDR3 runs 14 residues. V gave up 1 base and J gave up 2 bases, with 6 bases separating them. The V gene's germline CDR1 is MDHEN and CDR2 SYDVKM. The CDR3 nucleotides are TGTGCCAGCAGTTTATACAACCCCTACAATGAGCAGTTCTTC. Encoded protein: CASSLYNPYNEQFF.

This chain joins TRBV5-6 and TRBJ1-5; D remains unclear. The CDR3 totals 13 residues. Germline V lookup: CDR1 SGHDT, CDR2 YYEEEE. V was trimmed by 4 bases and J by 7 bases, leaving 12 bases between them. In DNA form, the CDR3 reads TGTGCCAGCAGCCCGGGTCAGAGCCAGCCCCAGCATTTT. This codes for CASSPGQSQPQHF.

As to this clonotype: A read error may produce the germline difference seen at one junction end. The chain recombines TRBV20-1 with TRBJ2-7, with a tentative D call TRBD1 (6 bases). The germline CDR1 and CDR2 sequences are DFQATT and SNEGSKA (reference sequence). CDR3 length: 13 residues. CDR3 region: CSARWQGNYGQYF. CDR3 bases: TGCAGTGCTAGGTGGCAGGGGAATTACGGGCAGTACTTC.

This clonotype was counted between two and nine times. V gene TRBV20-1 combines with J gene TRBJ1-2, with a possible D match to TRBD1 (6 bases). CDR3 length equals 12 residues. Germline values: CDR1 DFQATT, CDR2 SNEGSKA (reference sequence). V was shortened by 5 bases and J by 3 bases, with 10 bases between the two germline ends. The CDR3 protein is CSALQGDYGYTF. The CDR3, as DNA: TGCAGTGCTTTACAGGGTGACTATGGCTACACCTTC.

The V and J genes are TRBV5-1 and TRBJ2-1, with TRBD2 identical over 9 bases. CDR1 SGHRS and CDR2 YFSETQ come from the germline V gene. With V trimmed by 3 bases and J by 3 bases, 7 bases remained unmatched. The CDR3 extends over 16 amino acids. The CDR3 DNA reads as TGCGCCAGCAGCTCCACTCCTAGCGGGGACTACAATGAGCAGTTCTTC. Amino acids: CASSSTPSGDYNEQFF.

This clonotype came up many times. The CDR3 DNA reads TGTGCCAGCAGCGTAACAGCACAGGGGGAGCAGTACTTC. Amino acids: CASSVTAQGEQYF. The chain employs TRBV9 and TRBJ2-7, with 7 bases that match TRBD1. Germline CDR1 SGDLS, CDR2 YYNGEE. The CDR3 is made up of 13 amino acids. V shed 1 base and J 7 bases; nucleotides not matched to a gene: 5.

CDR3 sequence (DNA): TGTGCCAGCGGGAACAGGGGGCGGGCGGAGACCCAGTACTTC. This codes for CASGNRGRAETQYF. This rearrangement joins TRBV12-3 or TRBV12-4 to TRBJ2-5; 9 nucleotides match TRBD1. This CDR3 contains 14 residues. V lost 8 bases, J lost 5 bases, and 9 bases stayed unmatched.

This clonotype was counted between two and nine times. V usage is TRBV12-3 or TRBV12-4 and J usage is TRBJ1-4; perhaps TRBD1 as D (5 bases). Trimming cost V 4 bases and J 7 bases, with 10 bases left between them. This CDR3 is built from 13 residues. Here the CDR3 reads CASSSGTAEKLFF. CDR3 bases: TGTGCCAGCAGTTCCGGGACGGCTGAAAAACTGTTTTTT.

In DNA form, the CDR3 reads TGTGCCAGCAGTTACCAACGGACTAGCGGGTATGACGAGCAGTACTTC. This sequence encodes CASSYQRTSGYDEQYF. The chain employs TRBV6-6 and TRBJ2-7, with 11 positions matching TRBD2. Trimming cost V 2 bases and J 5 bases; bases outside gene matches: 8. Germline V lookup: CDR1 MNHNY, CDR2 SVGAGI (reference sequence). This CDR3 has 16 amino acids.